This is a list of T cell receptor beta chains from one sample in a study of T cell responses to AZD1222 COVID-19 vaccine. The assay was immunoSEQ multiplex PCR, and TCRdb's table has in-frame clones only and misses some. The data contain about 94,000 clones, more than 75% of them seen just once; the ten biggest clones take up around 10%. Here the sequenced sample was peripheral blood, taken 28 days after the second AZD1222 dose. These receptors all stem from an adult who received the AZD1222 COVID-19 vaccine. Both conserved end residues are part of each CDR3. A D gene is named only where the DNA matches it firmly. The size of a clone is reported for some rows only, either as once, few or many, or as a class for expanded clones.

>TRBJ1-1|NA|TRBV9|NA
TGTGCCAGCAGCGTAGAACAGGTGAACACTGAAGCTTTCTTT
CASSVEQVNTEAFF
>TRBJ1-4|NA|TRBV4-3|NA
TGCGCCAGCAGCCATACAGGCACTAATGAAAAACTGTTTTTT
CASSHTGTNEKLFF
>TRBJ2-1|NA|TRBV5-1|NA
TGCGCCAGCAGGGGGGACCAGTCCTACAATGAGCAGTTCTTC
CASRGDQSYNEQFF
>TRBJ2-7|NA|TRBV4-2|TRBD2
TGTGCCAGCAGCCAAGCCTACCCGGGGGGGGGCGAGCAGTACTTC
CASSQAYPGGGEQYF
>TRBJ1-2|NA|TRBV6-5|TRBD1
TGTGCCAGCAGTTACTCTTGGACAGGGTATGGCTACACCTTC
CASSYSWTGYGYTF
>TRBJ2-1|NA|TRBV5-1|TRBD2
TGCGCCAGCAGCTTACAGCGGGGCAGTTCCTACAATGAGCAGTTCTTC
CASSLQRGSSYNEQFF
>TRBJ1-6|few|TRBV3-1/TRBV3-2|NA
TGTGCCAGCAGCCAAGACTTACACGATAATTCACCCCTCCACTTT
CASSQDLHDNSPLHF
>TRBJ1-6|many|TRBV27|NA
TGTGCCAGCAGTTTATCGGAACAGGGACGGTCACCCCTCCACTTT
CASSLSEQGRSPLHF
>TRBJ1-1|NA|TRBV30|NA
TGTGCCGGAGAGGGTCCCACTGAAGCTTTCTTT
CAGEGPTEAFF
>TRBJ1-1|NA|TRBV19|NA
TGTGCCAGTATGGGCCTTGAAGCTTTCTTT
CASMGLEAFF
>TRBJ2-7|NA|TRBV19|NA
TGTGCCAGTAGTTCGACCGGGACGGTCTCCTACGAGCAGTACTTC
CASSSTGTVSYEQYF
>TRBJ1-1|NA|TRBV4-1|NA
TGCGCCAGCCGCTCCGGGGAAGGAAAAAACACTGAAGCTTTCTTT
CASRSGEGKNTEAFF
>TRBJ1-5|once|TRBV12-3/TRBV12-4|NA
TGTGCCAGCAGTTTAACGGGTTTCGGGCCCCAGCATTTT
CASSLTGFGPQHF
>TRBJ2-3|once|TRBV4-1|TRBD2
TGCGCCAGCAGCCAAGTTGGGTCTAGCGGGGGGGCAGATACGCAGTATTTT
CASSQVGSSGGADTQYF
>TRBJ2-7|NA|TRBV27|NA
TGTGCCAGCAGTTTCTCCCCGGGCAACGAGCAGTACTTC
CASSFSPGNEQYF
>TRBJ2-3|NA|TRBV24-1|NA
TGTGCCACCAGTGATTTGCAGGGCACAGATACGCAGTATTTT
CATSDLQGTDTQYF
>TRBJ1-1|once|TRBV6-5|NA
TGTGCCAGCAATTATCTCCGGGCTGAAGCTTTCTTT
CASNYLRAEAFF
>TRBJ1-5|NA|TRBV2|NA
TGTGCCAGCAGTCCTGTCAATAGCAATCAGCCCCAGCATTTT
CASSPVNSNQPQHF
>TRBJ1-2|NA|TRBV5-1|NA
TGCGCCAGCAGCTATCAAGGGACGGCCTATGGCTACACCTTC
CASSYQGTAYGYTF
>TRBJ1-2|NA|TRBV30|NA
TGTGCCTGGTCCCCCCCCCGGGGCAGGGCTAACTATGGCTACACCTTC
CAWSPPRGRANYGYTF